The entry that follows covers one TCR beta chain sequence. Which antigen it targets is not known. No much larger clonotype is one base removed from it; base qualities were not supplied. The entry originates in a study of T cells after posttransplantation cyclophosphamide (TCRdb year 2016). Study-wide context: Using TRB sequencing, the study followed how the T cell repertoire reconstituted after myeloablative bone marrow transplantation in which posttransplantation cyclophosphamide served as GVHD prophylaxis. Up to roughly 3 additional blood samples from 2 to 5.2 years after transplant were also TRB-sequenced in 3 patients, as was pretransplant blood from several patients. Blood from all 35 or so PTCy patients with 1-year posttransplant specimens was subjected to TRB sequencing. Because TRA and TRB clonality correlated tightly in 10 or so samples, the subsequent TCR analyses were limited to TRB only. Public TRB sequences were queried against a database of over 3,600 sequences associated with responses to pathogens, tumor antigens, self-antigens and alloantigens. Samples from a few dozen PTCy-treated patients, along with samples from roughly 15 of their related bone marrow donors, underwent antigen receptor sequencing. The study at large found these results: The TRB repertoires of T cells infiltrating skin or GI tract showed only limited overlap with the TRB repertoires of T cells in blood. Across the 45 or so patients, TRB clonality was highly associated with recipient CMV seropositivity and CMV reactivation, and diversity with PTCy was similar to that in the CNI/methotrexate controls. Donor-recipient similarity was low at 1-2 months but increased during the first year, and donor CD8+ memory clones often dominated later blood repertoires.

V is pruned by 1 base and J by 2 bases, leaving 2 bases of the junction without a gene match. The CDR3 numbers 15 residues from cysteine through phenylalanine. The read is trimmed to its CDR3 DNA, 45 bases read in frame from base 1. CDR1 and CDR2 are read off the germline V gene as SGHAT and FQNNGV. Genomic DNA was the input for TRB sequencing, which was run either with the immunoSEQ assay at survey resolution or with the hsTCRB kit. Per the source publication's procedure: The immunoSEQ software handled initial read processing, and the LymphoSeq R package was used for repertoire analyses. For each TRB dataset, clonality was calculated as 1 minus normalized Shannon entropy, and the Gini coefficient was computed as well. Phenotypes of unsorted samples were inferred by mapping TRB sequences from sorted subsets of the recipient or donor onto the same recipient's unsorted samples. What TCRdb holds here is the immuneACCESS table cut down to in-frame rearrangements. Part of the clones is not present; checked against another copy, under half of the missing clones reflect an unresolved V gene, and the others are unexplained. That table is the source of V, J and clone size, and D and trimming were worked out from the DNA. The sample table records under 20,000 clones; around 70% of these occur just once. Of the sample, 27% falls within the top ten clones.

In the paper's terms, the treatment or condition label means: high-dose cyclophosphamide on days +3 and +4 as single-agent GVHD prophylaxis. PTCy patients received busulfan and fludarabine conditioning, a related or unrelated marrow graft, and cyclophosphamide on days +3 and +4. PTCy-treated patients were drawn from a prospective multi-institutional clinical trial. Peripheral blood and bone marrow mononuclear cells were isolated by Ficoll-Hypaque density centrifugation and cryopreserved. Here the sequenced sample was PBMCs, taken after an allogeneic stem cell transplant with post-transplant cyclophosphamide. This sequence was found in a young adult male patient who received an allogeneic stem cell transplant from a related donor, was CMV-positive, and had acute GVHD only. Following transplantation, T cells from the graft donor may be among those present. The chain links TRBV11-2 with TRBJ2-7; 10 bases in between match TRBD2. Here the CDR3 is given as CASSLGTSGAYEQYF. The bases read TGTGCCAGCAGCTTAGGAACTAGCGGGGCCTACGAGCAGTACTTC.